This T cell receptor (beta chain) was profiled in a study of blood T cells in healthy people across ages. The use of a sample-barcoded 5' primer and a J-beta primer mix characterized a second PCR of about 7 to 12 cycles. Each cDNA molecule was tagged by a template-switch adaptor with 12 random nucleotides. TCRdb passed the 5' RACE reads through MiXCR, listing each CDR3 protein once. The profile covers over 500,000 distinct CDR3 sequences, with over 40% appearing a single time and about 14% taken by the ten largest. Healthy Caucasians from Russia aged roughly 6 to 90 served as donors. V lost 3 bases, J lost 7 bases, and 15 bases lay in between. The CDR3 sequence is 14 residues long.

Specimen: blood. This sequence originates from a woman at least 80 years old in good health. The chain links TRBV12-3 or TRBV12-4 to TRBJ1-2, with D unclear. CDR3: CASSLNLQNGGYTF. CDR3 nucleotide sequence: TGTGCCAGCAGTTTGAATCTACAAAACGGTGGCTACACCTTC.